The rows below give T cell receptor beta chains drawn from one sample of a study of early T cells in non-severe SARS-CoV-2 infection. TCRdb reprocessed the 5' RACE reads via MiXCR and lists one record per CDR3 protein. The sample yields 69,000 or so distinct CDR3 sequences, about 13% seen once. Source material: whole blood. The receptors derive from an adult who was a healthcare worker with PCR-confirmed SARS-CoV-2 infection or an uninfected control (not recorded which). The conserved cysteine and the conserved F or W are not part of the CDR3 here.

TRBV5-1	TRBJ2-5	10	ASRRQGETQY
TRBV29-1	TRBJ2-1	12	SVERDRGIGEQF
TRBV7-3	TRBJ2-1	13	ASSPRDASGNEQF
TRBV15	TRBJ2-5	10	ATTLGKETQY
TRBV6-6	TRBJ2-1	14	ASSYSIGISYNEQF
TRBV10-3	TRBJ2-5	13	AISESGQTQETQY
TRBV18	TRBJ2-7	11	ASSPPNADEQY
TRBV28	TRBJ1-5	17	ASRQGVGRVKLSNQPQH
TRBV7-3	TRBJ1-1	11	ASSLGMNTEAF
TRBV20-1	TRBJ2-5	13	SARSPTGAVETQY
TRBV5-1	TRBJ2-7	13	ASSQHTLRNYEQY
TRBV20-1	TRBJ1-1	13	SAGRYRSMNTEAF
TRBV12-3/TRBV12-4	TRBJ1-2	12	ASSLGRINYGYT
TRBV7-8	TRBJ1-6	13	ASSLAAPVNSPLH
TRBV11-2	TRBJ1-2	11	ASSLDPGYGYT
TRBV13	TRBJ2-1	14	ASSLGGRFGFNEQF
TRBV16	TRBJ2-1	11	ASSQSSYNEQF
TRBV7-3	TRBJ2-1	12	ASSLEGLVNEQL
TRBV7-3	TRBJ2-1	13	ASSSRLEADNEQF
TRBV29-1	TRBJ2-1	12	SVALQGPINEQF
TRBV2	TRBJ2-1	10	ASSKTGTSQF
TRBV7-9	TRBJ1-2	12	ASREEGETNGYT
TRBV29-1	TRBJ2-5	10	SVDSSQETQY
TRBV5-1	TRBJ2-5	11	ASSLLVEETQY